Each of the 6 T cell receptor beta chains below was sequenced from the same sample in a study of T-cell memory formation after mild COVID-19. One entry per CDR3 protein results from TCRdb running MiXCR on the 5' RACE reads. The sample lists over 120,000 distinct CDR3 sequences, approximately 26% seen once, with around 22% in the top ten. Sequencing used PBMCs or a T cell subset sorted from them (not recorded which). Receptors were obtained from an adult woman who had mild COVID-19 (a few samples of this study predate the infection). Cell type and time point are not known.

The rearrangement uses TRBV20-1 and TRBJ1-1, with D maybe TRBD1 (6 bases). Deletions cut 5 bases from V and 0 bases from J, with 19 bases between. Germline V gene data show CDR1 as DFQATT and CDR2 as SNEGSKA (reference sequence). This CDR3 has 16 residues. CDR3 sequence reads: CSAEQQGKGMNTEAFF. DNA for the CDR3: TGCAGTGCTGAACAACAGGGAAAGGGGATGAACACTGAAGCTTTCTTT.

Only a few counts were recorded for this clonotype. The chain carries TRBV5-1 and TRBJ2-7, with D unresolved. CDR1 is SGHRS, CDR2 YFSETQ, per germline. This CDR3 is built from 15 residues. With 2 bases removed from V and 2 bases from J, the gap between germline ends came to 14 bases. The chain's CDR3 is CASSFVETFPYEQYF. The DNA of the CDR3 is TGCGCCAGCAGCTTCGTGGAGACTTTCCCCTACGAGCAGTACTTC.

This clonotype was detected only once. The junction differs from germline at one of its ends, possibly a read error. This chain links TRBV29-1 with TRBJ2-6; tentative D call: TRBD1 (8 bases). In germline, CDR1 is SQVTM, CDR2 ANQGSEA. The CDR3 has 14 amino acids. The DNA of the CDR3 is TGCAGCGTGTCCCAGGGGGCGGGGGCCAACGTCATGACTTTC. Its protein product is CSVSQGAGANVMTF.

In DNA form, the CDR3 reads TGCAGTCCGGGTGGGACCTCCTACAATGAGCAGTTCTTC. Translation gives CSPGGTSYNEQFF. The chain combines TRBV20-1 with TRBJ2-1; D assignment may be TRBD1 or TRBD2 (5 bases each). CDR1 and CDR2 (germline): DFQATT, SNEGSKA (reference sequence). The CDR3 covers 13 residues. The V and J ends lost 8 bases and 0 bases respectively, with 11 bases between them.

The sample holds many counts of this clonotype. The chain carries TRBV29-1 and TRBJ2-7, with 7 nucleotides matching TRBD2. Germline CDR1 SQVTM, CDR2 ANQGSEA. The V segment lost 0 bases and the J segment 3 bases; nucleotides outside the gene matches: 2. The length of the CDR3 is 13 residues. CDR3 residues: CSVEEPSGYEQYF. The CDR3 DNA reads TGCAGCGTTGAAGAACCTAGCGGCTACGAGCAGTACTTC.

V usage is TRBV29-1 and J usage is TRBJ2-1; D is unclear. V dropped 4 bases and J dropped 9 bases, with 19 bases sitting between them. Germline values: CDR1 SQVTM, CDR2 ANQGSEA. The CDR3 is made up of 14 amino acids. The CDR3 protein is CSVVVVAAVGEQFF. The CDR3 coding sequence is TGCAGCGTTGTGGTAGTAGCTGCCGTGGGTGAGCAGTTCTTC.